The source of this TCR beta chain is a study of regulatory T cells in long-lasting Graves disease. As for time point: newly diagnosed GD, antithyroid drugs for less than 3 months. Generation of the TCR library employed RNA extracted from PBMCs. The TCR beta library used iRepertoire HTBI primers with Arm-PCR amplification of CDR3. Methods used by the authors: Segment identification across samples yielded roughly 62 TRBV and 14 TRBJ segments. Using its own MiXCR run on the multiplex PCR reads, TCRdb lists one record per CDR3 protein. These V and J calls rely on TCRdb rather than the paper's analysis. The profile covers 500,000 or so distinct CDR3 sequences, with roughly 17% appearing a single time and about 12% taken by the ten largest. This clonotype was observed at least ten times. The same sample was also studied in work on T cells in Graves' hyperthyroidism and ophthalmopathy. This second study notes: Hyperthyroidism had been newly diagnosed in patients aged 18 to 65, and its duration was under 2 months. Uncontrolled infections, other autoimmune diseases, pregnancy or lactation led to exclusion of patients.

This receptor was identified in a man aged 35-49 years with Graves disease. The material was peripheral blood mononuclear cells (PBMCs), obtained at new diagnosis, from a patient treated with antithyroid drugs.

CDR3 protein: CSARDGTSYEQYF. CDR3 DNA: TGCAGTGCTAGAGATGGGACATCCTACGAGCAGTACTTC. The V and J genes are TRBV20-1 and TRBJ2-7, with D possibly TRBD1 on 6 matching bases. CDR1 is DFQATT, CDR2 SNEGSKA, per germline (reference sequence). Trimming removed 0 bases from V and 1 base from J, with 7 bases in between. The CDR3 sequence is 13 residues long.